This T cell receptor beta chain was identified during a study of blood T cell repertoires in COVID-19. Study information: Both acute and convalescent COVID-19 samples were obtained from the United States, Italy and Spain.

TCRdb's table, derived via immunoSEQ multiplex PCR, lists solely in-frame clones and lacks some. The profile shows 100,000 to 150,000 clones, roughly 89% of them singletons. Trimming at V came to 0 bases and at J to 4 bases, leaving 4 bases not matched to a gene. Per the germline V gene, CDR1 is LNHNV and CDR2 is YYDKDF (reference sequence). The CDR3 is 15 residues long. The sample comprised peripheral blood. The source of this sequence is a man in his sixties with COVID-19, enrolled during active disease. The chain carries TRBV15 and TRBJ2-5; 8 nucleotides line up with TRBD1. This CDR3 reads CATSRDQGAVETQYF. The CDR3, as DNA: TGTGCCACCAGCAGAGATCAGGGGGCGGTAGAGACCCAGTACTTC.